This T cell receptor (beta chain) originates from a study of T-cell memory formation after mild COVID-19. Study outcomes and limitations: Still unconfirmed is whether the second-wave clones peaking on day 37 recognized SARS-CoV-2.

This clonotype was detected only a few times. Its antigen is still unknown. Germline CDR1 ENHRY, CDR2 SYGVKD. Trimming pared 6 bases from V and 6 bases from J, leaving 12 bases between. This CDR3 region has 13 residues. After 5'RACE with constant-segment primers, TCR alpha and TCR beta cDNA libraries carrying sample barcodes and UMIs were obtained. TCRdb re-called the 5' RACE reads through MiXCR, storing one row per CDR3 protein. Here the sample spans 430,000 or so distinct CDR3 sequences, roughly 23% being singletons. The rearrangement joins TRBV10-3 to TRBJ1-5; D perhaps matches TRBD1 (5 bases). The sequence was obtained from an adult woman who had mild COVID-19 (a few samples of this study predate the infection). Cell type and time point are not known. Sequences were obtained from PBMCs or a T cell subset sorted from them (not recorded which). CDR3 region: CAISPTGTQPQHF. The CDR3 DNA is TGTGCCATCAGCCCTACGGGGACTCAGCCCCAGCATTTT.